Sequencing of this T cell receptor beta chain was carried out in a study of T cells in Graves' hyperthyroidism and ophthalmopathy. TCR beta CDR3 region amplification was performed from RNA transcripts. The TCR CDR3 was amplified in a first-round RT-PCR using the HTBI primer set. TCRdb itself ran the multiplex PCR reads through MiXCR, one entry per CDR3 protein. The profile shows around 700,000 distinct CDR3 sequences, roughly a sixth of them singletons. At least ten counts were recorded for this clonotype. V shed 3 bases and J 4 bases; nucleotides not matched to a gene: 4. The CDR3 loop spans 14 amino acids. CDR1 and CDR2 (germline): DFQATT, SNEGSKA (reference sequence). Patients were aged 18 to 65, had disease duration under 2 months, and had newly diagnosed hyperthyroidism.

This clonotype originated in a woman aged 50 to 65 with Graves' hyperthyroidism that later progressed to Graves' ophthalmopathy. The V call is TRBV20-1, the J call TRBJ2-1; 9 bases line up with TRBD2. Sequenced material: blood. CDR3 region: CSARSGGIYNEQFF. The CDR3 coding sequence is TGCAGTGCTAGGAGCGGGGGGATTTACAATGAGCAGTTCTTC.